This T cell receptor beta chain was retrieved from a study of cytomegalovirus exposure and HLA in healthy donors. Remarks on this clone: Its antigen is unknown.

The CDR3 sequence is 15 residues long. Germline CDR1 and CDR2: MNHNS and SASEGT. V shed 0 bases and J shed 0 bases, with 8 bases lying between them. General study results and limits: Apparent HLA restriction characterized most CMV-associated TCR beta chains in a later analysis. Some TCR beta chains (164 of them) were listed as cytomegalovirus-associated.

The PCR made use of 60 Vbeta and 13 Jbeta primers. Here immunoSEQ multiplex PCR was the method, and the copy in TCRdb shows in-frame clones only, minus some. The sample records around 130,000 clones, around 82% being singletons. The sequenced sample consisted of PBMCs. The clonotype originates from a man aged 45-60 years in good health and CMV-seronegative. The gene calls are TRBV6-1 and TRBJ1-1; D uncertain. This CDR3 is CASSEALPVNTEAFF. For the CDR3, the DNA is TGTGCCAGCAGTGAAGCGCTCCCAGTGAACACTGAAGCTTTCTTT.